This paragraph reports one TCR beta chain. What it recognizes is unknown. V was trimmed by 6 bases and J by 3 bases, leaving 11 bases between them. CDR1 and CDR2 (germline): MNHEY, SMNVEV (reference sequence). CDR3 length equals 13 residues. The record originates from a study of beta chain features in type 1 diabetes. Expressed TCRB transcripts were sequenced, since all the RNA that had been isolated was reverse transcribed. The assay was immunoSEQ multiplex PCR, and TCRdb's table has in-frame clones only and misses some. The sample shows hundreds of thousands of clones, about 14% of them seen only once. Study results and caveats: Shortening of TCRB CDR3s, moderate but significant, appeared in all four CD4+ subsets of Type 1 diabetes patients.

The genes are TRBV27 and TRBJ1-1; no definite D call. This sequence was found in a man between 18 and 29 years old with type 1 diabetes. Input material: naive CD4+ T cells from blood. The CDR3, as DNA: TGTGCCAGCAGGAAACAGCTAGACACTGAAGCTTTCTTT. Amino acids: CASRKQLDTEAFF.